This T cell receptor (beta chain) is drawn from a study of neoadjuvant anti-PD-1 for oral cavity cancer (dated by TCRdb to about 2021). Regarding the study in general: Before curative-intent surgical resection, most patients were given three to four biweekly doses of nivolumab at 3 mg/kg. Patients without progression received a fourth nivolumab dose around day 43 and underwent definitive surgical resection on days 50-56. Responders were defined as patients with complete response, partial response or stable disease by RECIST 1.1; non-responders were defined as patients with progression. A roughly 33% response rate was observed in the parent correlative cohort, in which over nine patients were included. What the study reported, not specific to this receptor: Higher pretreatment blood Treg/Th17 ratios correlated with higher pretreatment blood TCRbeta clonality and lower post-treatment tumor TCRbeta clonality. Only a few patients per response group were included in the TCR analyses, and larger cohorts for validation were called for by the authors. Within PBMCs, T cell clonality (Gini index) was significantly higher in non-responders than responders after neoadjuvant nivolumab.

On this clone: It lacks a known antigen. Base qualities are not at hand, and no much larger clone is one base apart.

The CDR3, from cysteine to phenylalanine, totals 16 residues. This entry keeps only the CDR3 DNA: 48 bases, framed from base 1. CDR1 and CDR2 are read off the germline V gene as SGDLS and YYNGEE. V loses 0 bases of germline sequence and J loses 1 base, and the interval between the two ends is 10 bases. According to the study, the label for this sample's time point signals: after neoadjuvant nivolumab, at surgical resection. Patients were newly diagnosed with stage II-IVA oral cavity squamous cell carcinoma and had received no prior systemic or radiation treatment. The cohort consisted of patients with HPV-negative, locally advanced oral cavity squamous cell carcinoma. Peripheral blood mononuclear cells were analyzed directly and were not maintained or expanded in culture. The samples were obtained from a longitudinal correlative study of a single-arm phase II trial testing neoadjuvant nivolumab in oral cavity squamous cell carcinoma. Genomic DNA-based TCRbeta sequencing was performed on subject-matched pre- and post-treatment PBMCs and tumors from three responders and three non-responders. Peripheral blood mononuclear cells were collected before nivolumab treatment and were collected again after treatment, at the time of surgery. Genomic DNA was isolated from PBMCs using the Maxwell RSC DNA from Cells kit.

PBMC libraries used mostly around 500 ng of input genomic DNA for deep sequencing, with six replicates per sample. Following the manufacturer's instructions, the team built TCRbeta libraries using the immunoSEQ hsTCRbeta kit. The completed libraries were mixed into a single pool at 3 nM, then sequenced with an Illumina NovaSeq 6000 S4 flow cell. From the authors' description of their analysis: The immunoSEQ Analyzer handled quality control and preprocessing of the raw data. The analysis was limited to productive rearrangements, and each clonotype was defined by a unique CDR3 amino acid sequence. Repertoire clonality was estimated as the Gini-Simpson index, which was computed with the R package tcR. Student's t test was used to compare Gini indices, and Pearson correlation was used to assess associations with tumor size change. TCRdb stores this immuneACCESS table with in-frame sequences only. Part of the clones is absent; in the studies checked, under half of the shortfall reflects unresolved V genes, and no reason is known for the rest. That table is the source of V, J and clone size, and D and trimming were worked out from the DNA. The sample data list more than 7,000 clones, and around two thirds of these were observed just once. The ten largest account for over 3% of the sample.

This receptor was obtained from a person between 40 and 79 years old with oral cavity squamous cell carcinoma. The receptor chain draws on TRBV9 and TRBJ2-2, with the identity of the D gene unclear. The input for sequencing was PBMCs, taken after nivolumab (anti-PD-1) treatment. The DNA sequence is as follows: TGTGCCAGCAGCGTAGGAACGGGCCTGAACACCGGGGAGCTGTTTTTT. Translation gives CASSVGTGLNTGELFF.